The subject of this entry is one T cell receptor (beta chain). Antigen unknown. These data originate in a study of Ad26.COV2.S vaccination and SARS-CoV-2 variants. V lost 1 base and J 8 bases, leaving 15 bases between the germline ends. From germline, CDR1 is MNHEY and CDR2 SVGAGI. The CDR3 is made up of 15 amino acids. TCRdb keeps only in-frame clones here, not all; method: immunoSEQ multiplex PCR. This table holds approximately 400,000 clones, about 90% found once. Overall study results and limits: Researchers cautioned that TCR breadth and depth analyses may have underestimated total T cell responses. Reportedly, spike-specific CD8+ and CD4+ T cell responses achieved substantial breadth once vaccination had taken place. Vaccinated and placebo-treated recipients had similar non-spike TCR breadth. While placebo recipients had lower spike-specific TCR breadth, vaccine recipients had more.

The chain couples TRBV6-5 to TRBJ2-1, with D perhaps matching TRBD1 or TRBD2 (6 bases each). The sample consisted of peripheral blood, taken after recovery from COVID-19. This TCR was sampled from a human donor who had recovered from COVID-19. CDR3 region: CASSYLRGHWDEQFF. DNA of the CDR3: TGTGCCAGCAGTTACTTGCGGGGACACTGGGATGAGCAGTTCTTC.